This paragraph reports one T cell receptor beta chain. Antigen specificity is unknown. TCRdb keeps only in-frame clones here, not all; method: immunoSEQ multiplex PCR. The data contain about 750,000 clones, more than 85% of them singletons. V lost 8 bases, J lost 0 bases, and 11 bases lay in between. This CDR3 region has 13 residues. From germline, CDR1 is SGHTA and CDR2 FQGNSA. CD45RO-negative cells were positively selected for CCR7, leaving out terminally differentiated effector memory CD45RA+ cells. Each donor was a Caucasian adult residing in Nashville, Tennessee. This sample is drawn from a study of shared clonotypes between healthy human individuals. Study conclusions and caveats: There were few donors, and this limited the genetic and exposure-history diversity represented.

The chain has TRBV7-2 and TRBJ2-7, with D tentatively TRBD1 (6 bases). The clonotype was recovered from a man between 25 and 39 years old in good health. The sequencing sample was made of naive CD8+ T cells sorted from blood. CDR3 DNA: TGTGCCAGCTCCACAGGGAGCTCCTACGAGCAGTACTTC. Translated: CASSTGSSYEQYF.